This TCR beta chain came from a study of blood T cell repertoires in COVID-19. Study at large: Sites across the United States, Italy and Spain contributed samples from acute and convalescent COVID-19. In each case, the material was cDNA or gDNA derived from T cells, B-cell-depleted T cells, or PBMCs.

Under the authors' procedure: Reference gene primers were amplified, and this amplification served to estimate nucleated cell counts. The method was immunoSEQ multiplex PCR; TCRdb's version includes in-frame clones alone and lacks a portion of them. V and J calls and clone size follow that table, whereas D and trimming were derived from the DNA. The sample lists about 110,000 clones, under 75% occurring once. Sequencing was carried out using peripheral blood. The source is a man older than 75 with acute or convalescent COVID-19.

Written as DNA, the CDR3 is TGCGCCAGCAGCCTGGGACAGGGGGACTACAATGAGCAGTTCTTC. This encodes CASSLGQGDYNEQFF. This rearrangement joins TRBV4-3 to TRBJ2-1; 11 bases map to TRBD1. The germline V gene has CDR1 LGHNA and CDR2 YSLEER. The junction had 2 bases not matched to a gene; V was cut back by 4 bases and J by 3 bases. The CDR3 spans 15 residues.